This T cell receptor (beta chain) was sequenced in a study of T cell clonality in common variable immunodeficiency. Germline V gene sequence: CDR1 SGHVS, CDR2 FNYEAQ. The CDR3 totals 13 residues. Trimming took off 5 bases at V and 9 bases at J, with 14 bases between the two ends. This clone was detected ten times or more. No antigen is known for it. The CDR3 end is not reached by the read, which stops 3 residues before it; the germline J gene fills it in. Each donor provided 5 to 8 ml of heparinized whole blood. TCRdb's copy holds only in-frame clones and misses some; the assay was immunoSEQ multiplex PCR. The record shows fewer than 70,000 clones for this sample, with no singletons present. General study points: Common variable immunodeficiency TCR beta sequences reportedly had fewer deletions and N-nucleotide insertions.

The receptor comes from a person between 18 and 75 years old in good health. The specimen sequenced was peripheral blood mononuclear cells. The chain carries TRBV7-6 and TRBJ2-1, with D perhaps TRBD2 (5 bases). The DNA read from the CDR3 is TGTGCCAGCAGCCTACAACTAGGATCTGAG. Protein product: CASSLQLGSE. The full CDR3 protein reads CASSLQLGSEQFF.